The next 6 T cell receptor beta chains were all read from a single sample in a study of T cell repertoires in cytomegalovirus infection. Their cognate antigens are unknown. MiXCR, applied by TCRdb to the reads, yields one record per CDR3 protein. The table records approximately 910,000 distinct CDR3 sequences, about a third of them present only once. The sequencing used cultured CD8+ T cells from PBMCs, collected from culture after CMV antigen stimulation. Receptors originate from a human donor in good health (CMV status not recorded). Some clones in this sample may be carry-over from other donors' samples.

This clonotype has only a few counts. The chain combines TRBV6-1 with TRBJ2-7; maybe TRBD1 (6 bases). The CDR3 length is 14 residues. Germline CDR1 and CDR2: MNHNS and SASEGT. Trimming removed 6 bases from V and 6 bases from J, with 18 bases in between. The CDR3 region is CASSPTVQGGEQYF. CDR3 bases: TGTGCCAGCAGCCCAACGGTACAGGGCGGCGAGCAGTACTTC.

This clonotype appeared many times. The CDR3 is CASSRTSGVSDTQYF. The CDR3 DNA is TGTGCCAGCAGCCGAACTAGCGGGGTATCCGATACGCAGTATTTT. This chain joins TRBV7-2 and TRBJ2-3; 10 nucleotides align to TRBD2. J gave up 6 bases and V 5 bases, and 8 bases lay outside the gene matches. The CDR3 is 15 residues long. Germline V gene data show CDR1 as SGHTA and CDR2 as FQGNSA.

In its sample, this clonotype was seen many times. The chain uses TRBV7-9 and TRBJ1-6, with D unresolved. This CDR3 region has 15 residues. Germline CDR1 reads SEHNR; CDR2 reads FQNEAQ (reference sequence). V was pared by 6 bases and J by 5 bases, with 14 bases between. The CDR3 here is CASSKPGPNNSPLHF. Here the CDR3 DNA reads TGTGCCAGCAGTAAGCCCGGGCCCAATAATTCACCCCTCCACTTT. Drawing the rest from reference TRBV7-9 and TRBJ1-6, the complete variable domain is DTGVSQNPRHKITKRGQNVTFRCDPISEHNRLYWYRQTLGQGPEFLTYFQNEAQLEKSRLLSDRFSAERPKGSFSTLEIQRTEQGDSAMYLCASSKPGPNNSPLHFGNGTRLTVT.

The genes are TRBV19 and TRBJ2-1, with D tentatively TRBD1 (5 bases). CDR3 size: 14 residues. The V end was cut by 10 bases, the J end by 0 bases, with 13 bases between. CDR1 is LNHDA and CDR2 is SQIVND in the germline V gene (reference sequence). The DNA of the CDR3 is TGTGCCACCAATCTAGACAGCTCCTACAATGAGCAGTTCTTC. Protein product: CATNLDSSYNEQFF. Full variable domain (outside the CDR3, taken from reference TRBV19 and TRBJ2-1): DGGITQSPKYLFRKEGQNVTLSCEQNLNHDAMYWYRQDPGQGLRLIYYSQIVNDFQKGDIAEGYSVSREKKESFPLTVTSAQKNPTAFYLCATNLDSSYNEQFFGPGTRLTVL.

The chain joins TRBV5-4 to TRBJ1-3, with TRBD1 matching 8 bases. Looked up from germline, CDR1 is SGHNT and CDR2 is YYREEE (reference sequence). The CDR3 sequence is 16 residues long. The V gene end was trimmed by 0 bases and the J gene end by 1 base; junction bases not matched to a gene: 3. This CDR3 is CASSLAQGASGNTIYF. CDR3 sequence (DNA): TGTGCCAGCAGCTTGGCCCAGGGGGCGTCTGGAAACACCATATATTTT.

The chain carries TRBV2 and TRBJ1-1; 9 nucleotides line up with TRBD1. The trim removed 6 bases at V and 6 bases at J, leaving 8 bases unmatched. Germline assignment: CDR1 SNHLY and CDR2 FYNNEI. This CDR3 is built from 14 residues. CDR3 bases: TGTGCCAGCAGAGCGGACAGGGGAAGGGCTGAAGCTTTCTTT. As protein: CASRADRGRAEAFF.